Listed here is a single T cell receptor (beta chain). Its antigen is unknown. It was with 60 Vbeta and 13 Jbeta primers that the PCR ran. Generated by immunoSEQ multiplex PCR, the TCRdb table keeps only in-frame clones and is missing some. The sample contains about 190,000 clones, 77% of which appear only once. This sample is part of a study of cytomegalovirus exposure and HLA in healthy donors. Study as a whole: Of all 398 donors who were genotyped, roughly 85% belonged to the Caucasian-associated ancestry cluster. Findings of the study overall: Among the most significant clusters, several appeared linked to common viral pathogens in a later analysis.

This CDR3 is built from 17 residues. Trimming removed 4 bases from V and 5 bases from J; junction bases left unmatched: 7. The germline V gene encodes CDR1 SGHTA and CDR2 FQGNSA. The sequencing sample was made of PBMCs. This sequence was found in a woman aged 25 to 39 in good health and CMV-seropositive. The chain joins TRBV7-2 to TRBJ2-2, with 13 bases fitting TRBD2. CDR3 bases: TGTGCCAGCAGCTCTACTAGCGGGGGGGCCCGGACCGGGGAGCTGTTTTTT. Translated: CASSSTSGGARTGELFF.